This T cell receptor beta chain was identified in a study of early T cells in non-severe SARS-CoV-2 infection (dated by TCRdb to the early 2020s). The study in broad terms: Because TCR sequencing was done on bulk RNA from unsorted whole blood, the alpha and beta chains could not be paired. Overall study results and their limits: VDJdb matching was skewed toward anti-spike CD8 responses, so virus-specific expansions were likely underestimated and private and CD4 specificities were missed.

The study was a case-control design nested within a healthcare worker cohort in London, UK, with weekly nasopharyngeal swab PCR tests and blood sampling. Healthcare workers were enrolled in the week of the UK lockdown, from 23 to 31 March 2020, and were followed every week for up to roughly 15 weeks. The library was obtained by 5' RACE. The instrument given in TCRdb is NextSeq 500. The TCR library protocol attached unique molecular identifiers to individual cDNA molecules to correct for sequencing error and PCR bias. Both TCR alpha and beta chains were sequenced, and tight co-correlation was observed between alpha and beta sequence abundances in each sample. The study's processing was this. Decombinator V4 was used to annotate the V gene, J gene and CDR3 of the TCR sequences. TCRs were defined as expanded if a significant change between any two time points was detected under a Poisson model with p below 0.0001. TCR abundances were normalised to the total number of TCRs sequenced per sample and expressed as counts per million. TRAV1-2 paired with TRAJ12, TRAJ20 or TRAJ33 defined MAIT TCRs, while TRAV10 paired with TRAJ18 defined iNKT TCRs. VDJdb, accessed 1 November 2021, was searched for CMV, EBV and SARS-CoV-2 annotated TCRs, with TCRs annotated for multiple antigens excluded. TCRdb itself trimmed the public reads at Q25 with fastp, ran MiXCR and retained productive beta chains. Here each entry gathers all rows of one CDR3 protein and keeps the most common genes and DNA. TCRdb, not the authors, supplied the V and J calls. Here the sample has approximately 33,000 distinct CDR3 sequences; less than 5% occur a single time. 9% to 10% of the sample is taken by the ten largest.

V lost 5 bases and J lost 6 bases, and the count of bases not matched to a germline gene is 12. Sequences SGHAT (CDR1) and FQDESV (CDR2) are obtained from the germline V gene (reference sequence). The CDR3, from cysteine to phenylalanine, totals 15 residues. The read is trimmed to its CDR3 DNA, 45 bases read in frame from base 1. This clonotype has a count of ten or more. Its antigen is not yet known. No base-level quality is on record; no much larger clone is a single base apart. The rearrangement combines TRBV11-1 with TRBJ2-7; 8 central bases correspond to TRBD2. This TCR was sampled from an adult who was a healthcare worker with PCR-confirmed SARS-CoV-2 infection or an uninfected control (not recorded which). Sequenced input: whole blood. The CDR3 protein sequence reads: CASSPLSGSVTEQYF. In nucleotides, the sequence is TGTGCCAGCAGCCCGCTGAGCGGGAGTGTGACCGAGCAGTACTTC. The variable domain in full, with residues beyond the CDR3 obtained from the reference TRBV11-1 and TRBJ2-7 genes, is EAEVAQSPRYKITEKSQAVAFWCDPISGHATLYWYRQILGQGPELLVQFQDESVVDDSQLPKDRFSAERLKGVDSTLKIQPAELGDSAMYLCASSPLSGSVTEQYFGPGTRLTVT.